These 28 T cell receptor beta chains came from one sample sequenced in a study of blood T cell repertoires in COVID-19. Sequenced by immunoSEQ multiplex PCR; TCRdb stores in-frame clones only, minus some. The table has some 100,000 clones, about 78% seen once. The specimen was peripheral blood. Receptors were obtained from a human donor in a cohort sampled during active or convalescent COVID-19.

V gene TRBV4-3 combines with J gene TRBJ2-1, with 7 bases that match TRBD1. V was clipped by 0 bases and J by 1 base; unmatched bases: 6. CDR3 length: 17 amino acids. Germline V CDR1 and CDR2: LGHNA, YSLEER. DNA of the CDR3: TGCGCCAGCAGCCAAGAAGTAACAGGGGTTTCCTACAATGAGCAGTTCTTC. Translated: CASSQEVTGVSYNEQFF.

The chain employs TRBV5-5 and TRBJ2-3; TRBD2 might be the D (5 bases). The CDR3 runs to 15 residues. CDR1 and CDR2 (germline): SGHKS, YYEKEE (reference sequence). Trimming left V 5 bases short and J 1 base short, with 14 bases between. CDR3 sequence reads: CASRARTARTDTQYF. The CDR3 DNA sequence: TGTGCCAGCAGGGCGAGGACTGCCCGCACAGATACGCAGTATTTT.

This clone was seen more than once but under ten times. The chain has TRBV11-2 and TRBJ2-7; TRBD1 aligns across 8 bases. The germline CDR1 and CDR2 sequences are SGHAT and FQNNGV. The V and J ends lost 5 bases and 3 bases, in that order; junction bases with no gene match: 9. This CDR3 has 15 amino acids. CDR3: CASSPSPDRVYEQYF. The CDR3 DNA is TGTGCCAGCAGCCCCAGCCCGGACAGGGTCTACGAGCAGTACTTC. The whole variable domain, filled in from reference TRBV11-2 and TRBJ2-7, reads EAGVAQSPRYKIIEKRQSVAFWCNPISGHATLYWYQQILGQGPKLLIQFQNNGVVDDSQLPKDRFSAERLKGVDSTLKIQPAKLEDSAVYLCASSPSPDRVYEQYFGPGTRLTVT.

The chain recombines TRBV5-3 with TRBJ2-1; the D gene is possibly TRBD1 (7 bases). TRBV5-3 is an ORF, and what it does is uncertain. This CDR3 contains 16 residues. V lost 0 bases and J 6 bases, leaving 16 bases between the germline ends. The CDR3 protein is CARSLVFRQGGNEQFF. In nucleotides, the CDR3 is TGTGCCAGAAGCTTGGTGTTTAGACAGGGAGGCAATGAGCAGTTCTTC.

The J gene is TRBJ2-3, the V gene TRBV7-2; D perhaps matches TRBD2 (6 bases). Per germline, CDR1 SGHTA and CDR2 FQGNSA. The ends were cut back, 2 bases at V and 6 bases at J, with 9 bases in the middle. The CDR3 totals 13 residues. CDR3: CASSLNRGDTQYF. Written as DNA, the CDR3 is TGTGCCAGCAGCTTAAACCGGGGGGATACGCAGTATTTT.

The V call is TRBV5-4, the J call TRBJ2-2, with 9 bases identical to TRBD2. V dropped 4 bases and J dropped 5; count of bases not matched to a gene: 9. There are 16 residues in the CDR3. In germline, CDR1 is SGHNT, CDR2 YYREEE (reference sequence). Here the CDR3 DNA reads TGTGCCAGCAGCCCAGGGACTAGCAGAGGTACCGGGGAGCTGTTTTTT. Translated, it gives CASSPGTSRGTGELFF.

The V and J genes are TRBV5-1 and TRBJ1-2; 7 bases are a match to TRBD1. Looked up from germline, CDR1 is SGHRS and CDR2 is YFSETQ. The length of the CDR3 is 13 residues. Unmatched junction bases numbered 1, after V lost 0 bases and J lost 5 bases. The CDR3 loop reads CASSLAGGYGYTF. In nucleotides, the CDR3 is TGCGCCAGCAGCTTGGCAGGGGGTTATGGCTACACCTTC.

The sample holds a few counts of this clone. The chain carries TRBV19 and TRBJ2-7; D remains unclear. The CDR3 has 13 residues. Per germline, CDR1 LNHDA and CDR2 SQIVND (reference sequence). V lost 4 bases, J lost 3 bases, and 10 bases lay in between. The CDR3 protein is CASSRGRLYEQYF. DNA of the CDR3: TGTGCCAGTAGTAGAGGAAGACTCTACGAGCAGTACTTC. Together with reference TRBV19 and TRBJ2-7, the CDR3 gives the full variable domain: DGGITQSPKYLFRKEGQNVTLSCEQNLNHDAMYWYRQDPGQGLRLIYYSQIVNDFQKGDIAEGYSVSREKKESFPLTVTSAQKNPTAFYLCASSRGRLYEQYFGPGTRLTVT.

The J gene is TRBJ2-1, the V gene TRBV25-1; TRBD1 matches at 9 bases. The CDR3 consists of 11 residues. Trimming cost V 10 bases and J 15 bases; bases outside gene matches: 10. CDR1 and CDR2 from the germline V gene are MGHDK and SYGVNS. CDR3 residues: CATKEEGQGFF. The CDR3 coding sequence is TGTGCCACCAAGGAAGAGGGACAGGGGTTCTTC.

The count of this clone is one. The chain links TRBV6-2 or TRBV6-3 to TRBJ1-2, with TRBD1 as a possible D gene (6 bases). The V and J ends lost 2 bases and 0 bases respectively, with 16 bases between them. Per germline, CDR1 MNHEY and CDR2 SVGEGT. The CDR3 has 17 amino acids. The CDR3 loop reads CASSYGSGDPSNYGYTF. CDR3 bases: TGTGCCAGCAGTTACGGATCAGGGGACCCCTCTAACTATGGCTACACCTTC.

The CDR3 loop is CASSSSGTGGYEQYF. The CDR3 DNA is TGTGCCAGCAGTTCTTCCGGGACAGGGGGTTACGAGCAGTACTTC. The rearrangement uses TRBV28 and TRBJ2-7, with TRBD1 matching 11 bases. The CDR3 loop spans 15 amino acids. With V trimmed by 4 bases and J by 4 bases, 6 bases remained unmatched. Germline values: CDR1 MDHEN, CDR2 SYDVKM.

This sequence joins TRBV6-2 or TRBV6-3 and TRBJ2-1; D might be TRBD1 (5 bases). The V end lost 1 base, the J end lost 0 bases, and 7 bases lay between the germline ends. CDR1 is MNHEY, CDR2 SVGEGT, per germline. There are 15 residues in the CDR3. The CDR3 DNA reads TGTGCCAGCAGTTACTACGACAGCTCCTACAATGAGCAGTTCTTC. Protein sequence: CASSYYDSSYNEQFF.

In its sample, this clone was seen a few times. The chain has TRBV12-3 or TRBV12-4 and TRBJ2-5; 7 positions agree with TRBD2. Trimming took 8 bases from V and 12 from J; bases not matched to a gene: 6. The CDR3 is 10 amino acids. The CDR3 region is CASGKRGEYF. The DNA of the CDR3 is TGTGCCAGCGGGAAGCGGGGCGAGTACTTC.

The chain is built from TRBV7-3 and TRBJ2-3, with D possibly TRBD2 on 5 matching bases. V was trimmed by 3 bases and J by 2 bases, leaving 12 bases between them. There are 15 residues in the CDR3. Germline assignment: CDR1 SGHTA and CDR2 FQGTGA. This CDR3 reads CASSFYGGSTDTQYF. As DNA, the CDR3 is TGTGCCAGCAGCTTCTACGGAGGATCCACAGATACGCAGTATTTT.

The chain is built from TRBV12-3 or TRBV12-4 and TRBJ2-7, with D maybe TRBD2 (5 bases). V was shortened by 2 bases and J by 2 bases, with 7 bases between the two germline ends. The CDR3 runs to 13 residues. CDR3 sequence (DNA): TGTGCCAGCAGTTTACGCGGGCCCTACGAGCAGTACTTC. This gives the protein CASSLRGPYEQYF.

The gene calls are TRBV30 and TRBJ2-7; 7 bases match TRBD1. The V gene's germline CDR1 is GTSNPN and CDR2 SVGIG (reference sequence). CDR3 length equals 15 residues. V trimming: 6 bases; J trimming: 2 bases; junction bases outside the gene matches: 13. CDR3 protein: CACLRGPIRAYEQYF. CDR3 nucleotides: TGTGCCTGCCTGAGGGGGCCGATAAGAGCCTACGAGCAGTACTTC.

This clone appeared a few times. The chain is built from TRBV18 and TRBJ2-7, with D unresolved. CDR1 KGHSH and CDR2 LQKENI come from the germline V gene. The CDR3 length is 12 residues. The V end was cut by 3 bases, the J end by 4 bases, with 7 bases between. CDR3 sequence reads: CASSPEQYEQYF. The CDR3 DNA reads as TGTGCCAGCTCACCCGAACAGTACGAGCAGTACTTC.

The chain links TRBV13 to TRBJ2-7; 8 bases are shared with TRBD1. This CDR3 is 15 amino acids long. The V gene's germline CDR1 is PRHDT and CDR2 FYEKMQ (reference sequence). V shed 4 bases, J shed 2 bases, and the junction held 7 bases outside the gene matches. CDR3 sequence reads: CASSWTGTNPYEQYF. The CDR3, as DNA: TGTGCCAGCAGCTGGACAGGGACAAATCCCTACGAGCAGTACTTC.

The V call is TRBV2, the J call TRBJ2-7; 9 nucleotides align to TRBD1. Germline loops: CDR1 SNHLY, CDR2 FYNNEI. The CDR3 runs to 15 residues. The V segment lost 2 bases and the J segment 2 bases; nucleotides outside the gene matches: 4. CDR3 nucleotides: TGTGCCAGCAGTGAAAGAGGGACAGGGACCTACGAGCAGTACTTC. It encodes CASSERGTGTYEQYF.

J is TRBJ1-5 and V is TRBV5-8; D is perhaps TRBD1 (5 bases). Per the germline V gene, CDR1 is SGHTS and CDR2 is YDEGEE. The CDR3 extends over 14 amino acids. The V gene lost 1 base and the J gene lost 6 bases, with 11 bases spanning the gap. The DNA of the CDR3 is TGTGCCAGCAGCTTGTTGTGGGGGGGTCAGCCCCAGCATTTT. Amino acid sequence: CASSLLWGGQPQHF.

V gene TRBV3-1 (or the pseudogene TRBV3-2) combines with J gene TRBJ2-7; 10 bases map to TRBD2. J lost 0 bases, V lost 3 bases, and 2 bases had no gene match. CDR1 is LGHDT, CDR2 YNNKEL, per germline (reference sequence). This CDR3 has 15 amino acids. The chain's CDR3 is CASSQRTSGSYEQYF. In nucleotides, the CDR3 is TGTGCCAGCAGCCAGCGGACTAGCGGCTCCTACGAGCAGTACTTC.

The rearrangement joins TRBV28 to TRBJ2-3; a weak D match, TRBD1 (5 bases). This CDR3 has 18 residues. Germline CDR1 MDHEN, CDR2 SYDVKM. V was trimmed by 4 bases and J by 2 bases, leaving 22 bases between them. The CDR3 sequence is CASSSRASLIGVTDTQYF. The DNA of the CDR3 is TGTGCCAGCAGTTCAAGGGCCTCACTAATAGGGGTCACAGATACGCAGTATTTT.

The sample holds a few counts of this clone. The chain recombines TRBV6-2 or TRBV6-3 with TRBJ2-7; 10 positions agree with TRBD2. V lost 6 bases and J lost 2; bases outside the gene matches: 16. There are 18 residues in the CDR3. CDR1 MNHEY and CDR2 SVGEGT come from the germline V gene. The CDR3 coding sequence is TGTGCCAGCAGCCCCCCGATGGCTAGCGGGAGTCGGGCCTACGAGCAGTACTTC. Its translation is CASSPPMASGSRAYEQYF.

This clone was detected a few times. The CDR3, as DNA: TGTGCCAGTAGCCCTAGCGGAGGCACAGATACGCAGTATTTT. This gives the protein CASSPSGGTDTQYF. The chain couples TRBV19 to TRBJ2-3; 7 positions agree with TRBD2. V lost 6 bases, J lost 1 base, and 4 bases stayed unmatched. Germline CDR1 reads LNHDA; CDR2 reads SQIVND (reference sequence). The CDR3 consists of 14 residues.

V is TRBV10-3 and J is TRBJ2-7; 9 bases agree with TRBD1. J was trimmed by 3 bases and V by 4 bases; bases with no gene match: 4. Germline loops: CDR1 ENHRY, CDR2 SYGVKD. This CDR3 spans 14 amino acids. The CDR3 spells CAISGQDRGYEQYF. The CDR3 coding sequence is TGTGCCATCAGTGGGCAGGACAGGGGCTACGAGCAGTACTTC.

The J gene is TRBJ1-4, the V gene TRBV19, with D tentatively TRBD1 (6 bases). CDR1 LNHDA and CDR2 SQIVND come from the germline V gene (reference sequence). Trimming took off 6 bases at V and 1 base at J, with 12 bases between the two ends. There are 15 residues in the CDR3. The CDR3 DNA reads TGTGCCAGTAGAGACCGAGGGGGAACTAATGAAAAACTGTTTTTT. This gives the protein CASRDRGGTNEKLFF.

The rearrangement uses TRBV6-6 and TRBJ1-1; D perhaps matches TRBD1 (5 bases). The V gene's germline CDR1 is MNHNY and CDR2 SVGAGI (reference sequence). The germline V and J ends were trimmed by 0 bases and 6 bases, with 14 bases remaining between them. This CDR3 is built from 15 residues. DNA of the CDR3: TGTGCCAGCAGTTACTCGACTTCGGGACTCGCTGAAGCTTTCTTT. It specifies CASSYSTSGLAEAFF.

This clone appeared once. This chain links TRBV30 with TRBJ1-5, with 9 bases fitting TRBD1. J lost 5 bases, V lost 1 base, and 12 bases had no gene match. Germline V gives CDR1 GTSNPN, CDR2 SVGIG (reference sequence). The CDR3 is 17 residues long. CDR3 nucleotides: TGTGCCTGGAGTGCGCTTGGGACAGGGAGCGATTATCAGCCCCAGCATTTT. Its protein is CAWSALGTGSDYQPQHF.